The 12 T cell receptor beta chains below all came from one sample that was sequenced in a study of cytomegalovirus exposure and HLA in healthy donors. The PCR was carried out with 60 Vbeta primers and 13 Jbeta primers. The protocol was immunoSEQ multiplex PCR, while the TCRdb copy is restricted to in-frame clones and leaves out a portion. The data contain approximately 210,000 clones, roughly 80% of them seen just once; the ten biggest clones take up around 6%. Input material: PBMCs. The receptors originated from a man between 35 and 55 years old in good health and CMV-seropositive.

The chain joins TRBV11-3 to TRBJ2-3, with 14 bases aligning to TRBD2. This CDR3 has 17 residues. Germline V gives CDR1 SGHNT, CDR2 YENEEA. V trimming: 5 bases; J trimming: 3 bases; junction bases outside the gene matches: 7. The CDR3 DNA sequence: TGTGCCAGCAGCCGAACCGGGACTAGCGGGAGTACAGATACGCAGTATTTT. Amino acids: CASSRTGTSGSTDTQYF.

J is TRBJ2-1 and V is TRBV7-2; 14 bases are shared with TRBD2. Looked up from germline, CDR1 is SGHTA and CDR2 is FQGNSA. This CDR3 has 15 residues. V lost 2 bases, J lost 10 bases, and 4 bases stayed unmatched. The CDR3 loop reads CASSLWTSGRREQFF. The CDR3 DNA is TGTGCCAGCAGCTTATGGACTAGCGGGAGGAGGGAGCAGTTCTTC.

J is TRBJ2-4 and V is TRBV7-2; no firm D call. The CDR3 extends over 14 amino acids. Per the germline V gene, CDR1 is SGHTA and CDR2 is FQGNSA. V lost 5 bases to trimming and J lost 2 bases, with 10 bases between them. The CDR3 bases are TGTGCCAGCAGCCCGCTCGGGTCCAAAAACATTCAGTACTTC. This translates into CASSPLGSKNIQYF. Supplemented by reference TRBV7-2 and TRBJ2-4, the full variable domain reads GAGVSQSPSNKVTEKGKDVELRCDPISGHTALYWYRQSLGQGLEFLIYFQGNSAPDKSGLPSDRFSAERTGGSVSTLTIQRTQQEDSAVYLCASSPLGSKNIQYFGAGTRLSVL.

The V call is TRBV13, the J call TRBJ2-2; 14 nucleotides line up with TRBD2. The J segment lost 6 bases and the V segment lost 5 bases, leaving 11 bases of the junction unmatched. Germline loops: CDR1 PRHDT, CDR2 FYEKMQ (reference sequence). The CDR3 covers 18 residues. As DNA, the CDR3 is TGTGCCAGCAGCCCGAGGGGACTAGCGGGAGTAATTTCCGGGGAGCTGTTTTTT. It is translated as CASSPRGLAGVISGELFF.

The rearrangement uses TRBV28 and TRBJ1-2; no reliable D call. The germline V and J ends were trimmed by 10 bases and 0 bases, with 12 bases remaining between them. The CDR3 loop spans 13 amino acids. In germline, CDR1 is MDHEN, CDR2 SYDVKM. Here the CDR3 reads CAIRTGSNYGYTF. CDR3 sequence (DNA): TGTGCCATCCGGACGGGGTCTAACTATGGCTACACCTTC.

The chain uses TRBV18 and TRBJ2-7; maybe TRBD1 (5 bases). This CDR3 spans 13 amino acids. V lost 2 bases to trimming and J lost 6 bases, with 11 bases between them. Germline V gives CDR1 KGHSH, CDR2 LQKENI. CDR3 sequence (DNA): TGTGCCAGCTCACCAGCGGAAGGGGTCGAGCAGTACGTC. Amino acid sequence: CASSPAEGVEQYV.

The chain carries TRBV19 and TRBJ2-1; 9 bases align to TRBD1. The V gene end was trimmed by 5 bases and the J gene end by 10 bases; junction bases not matched to a gene: 3. Germline values: CDR1 LNHDA, CDR2 SQIVND (reference sequence). This CDR3 region has 12 residues. The CDR3 spells CASSLGQGEQFF. CDR3 in DNA: TGTGCCAGTAGTCTTGGACAGGGGGAGCAGTTCTTC. The entire variable domain, with the rest obtained from reference TRBV19 and TRBJ2-1, is as follows: DGGITQSPKYLFRKEGQNVTLSCEQNLNHDAMYWYRQDPGQGLRLIYYSQIVNDFQKGDIAEGYSVSREKKESFPLTVTSAQKNPTAFYLCASSLGQGEQFFGPGTRLTVL.

This clone was seen only a few times. In DNA, the CDR3 is TGTGCCAGCAGTGGTATGGCCTGGGGCTACACCTTC. Translated: CASSGMAWGYTF. The chain combines TRBV25-1 with TRBJ1-2; D unclear. Germline V gene data show CDR1 as MGHDK and CDR2 as SYGVNS. Trimming left V 4 bases short and J 8 bases short, with 11 bases between. This CDR3 comprises 12 residues.

V gene TRBV30 combines with J gene TRBJ2-1; D may be TRBD1 (6 bases). Looked up from germline, CDR1 is GTSNPN and CDR2 is SVGIG (reference sequence). V was cut by 3 bases and J by 0 bases, with 12 bases left in between. This CDR3 contains 15 residues. The CDR3 DNA is TGTGCCTGGAGGCACAGGGAGAGCTCCTACAATGAGCAGTTCTTC. It yields the protein CAWRHRESSYNEQFF.

The chain has TRBV18 and TRBJ2-1, with TRBD2 matching 7 bases. This CDR3 contains 15 residues. V lost 0 bases to trimming and J lost 5 bases; unmatched junction nucleotides: 4. Germline values: CDR1 KGHSH, CDR2 LQKENI. The CDR3 here is CASSPPQRGDNEQFF. The CDR3 DNA reads TGTGCCAGCTCACCACCCCAGCGGGGCGACAATGAGCAGTTCTTC. The whole variable domain, filled in from reference TRBV18 and TRBJ2-1, reads NAGVMQNPRHLVRRRGQEARLRCSPMKGHSHVYWYRQLPEEGLKFMVYLQKENIIDESGMPKERFSAEFPKEGPSILRIQQVVRGDSAAYFCASSPPQRGDNEQFFGPGTRLTVL.

This chain connects TRBV19 to TRBJ2-5, with 9 bases that match TRBD2. Germline-derived CDR1 and CDR2 are LNHDA and SQIVND (reference sequence). The CDR3 has 16 residues. V shed 4 bases and J 5 bases; nucleotides not matched to a gene: 11. The CDR3 nucleotides read TGTGCCAGTAGTAGTGGGGGCGGGAGGGCCTGGGAGACCCAGTACTTC. This sequence encodes CASSSGGGRAWETQYF.

This clone was detected only a few times. J is TRBJ2-2 and V is TRBV6-4; 10 bases agree with TRBD2. This CDR3 is built from 19 residues. Germline V gene lookup returns CDR1 MRHNA and CDR2 SNTAGT. The junction had 11 bases not matched to a gene; V was cut back by 4 bases and J by 0 bases. CDR3 nucleotides: TGTGCCAGCAGTGGGGCCCTTCTAGCGGGAGACACGAACACCGGGGAGCTGTTTTTT. Translated, it gives CASSGALLAGDTNTGELFF.